These T cell receptor beta chains were read from a single sample in a study of human T cells and chemical hapten exposure. One entry per CDR3 protein, called by TCRdb with MiXCR from the RACE reads. The sample lists about 40,000 distinct CDR3 sequences; 3.3% were seen once. The sequences come from whole blood, collected in connection with sensitization to the hapten diphenylcyclopropenone (DPC). All receptors derive from a man aged 35-49 years with alopecia areata. Some clones in this sample may be carry-over from other donors' samples. CDR3s include the opening cysteine and the closing phenylalanine or tryptophan. A D gene is named only where the DNA matches it firmly. Size is stated for part of the rows, as once, few or many counts, or as a class when the clone is expanded.

J: TRBJ2-3
V: TRBV7-8
D: TRBD2
size: many
CDR3: CASSRTGTTSTDTQYF
DNA: TGTGCCAGCAGCCGAACCGGGACTACAAGCACAGATACGCAGTATTTT

J: TRBJ2-3
V: TRBV27
D: TRBD2
size: many
CDR3: CASSLYGFGLAESSTDTQYF
DNA: TGTGCCAGCAGTTTATATGGATTTGGACTAGCGGAATCTAGCACAGATACGCAGTATTTT

J: TRBJ2-7
V: TRBV4-1
D: NA
size: many
CDR3: CASSQEIRQTYEQYF
DNA: TGCGCCAGCAGCCAAGAGATTCGTCAGACCTACGAGCAGTACTTC

J: TRBJ2-7
V: TRBV20-1
D: TRBD1
size: many
CDR3: CSAGDRGLTYEQYF
DNA: TGCAGTGCCGGGGACAGGGGGCTAACCTACGAGCAGTACTTC

J: TRBJ2-7
V: TRBV5-6
D: NA
size: few
CDR3: CASSPQGSYEQYF
DNA: TGTGCCAGCAGCCCCCAGGGGAGCTACGAGCAGTACTTC

J: TRBJ1-1
V: TRBV19
D: NA
size: many
CDR3: CAPLGQRNTEAFF
DNA: TGTGCCCCGCTCGGGCAGCGTAACACTGAAGCTTTCTTT

J: TRBJ2-1
V: TRBV7-9
D: NA
size: NA
CDR3: CASSLVPREQFF
DNA: TGTGCCAGCAGCTTAGTGCCCCGGGAGCAGTTCTTC

J: TRBJ1-1
V: TRBV14
D: NA
size: many
CDR3: CASSLQGPTTNTEAFF
DNA: TGTGCCAGCAGCCTACAGGGCCCCACCACGAACACTGAAGCTTTCTTT

J: TRBJ2-7
V: TRBV20-1
D: NA
size: many
CDR3: CSARGRVLYEQYF
DNA: TGCAGTGCTAGAGGGAGGGTTCTCTACGAGCAGTACTTC

J: TRBJ1-5
V: TRBV20-1
D: TRBD1
size: many
CDR3: CSARERETGDQPQHF
DNA: TGCAGTGCTAGAGAGCGCGAGACAGGGGATCAGCCCCAGCATTTT

J: TRBJ1-6
V: TRBV7-9
D: NA
size: many
CDR3: CASSLASGRDSPLHF
DNA: TGTGCCAGCAGCTTAGCCTCAGGGAGGGATTCACCCCTCCACTTT

J: TRBJ1-3
V: TRBV3-1
D: NA
size: many
CDR3: CASSQDTVPGNTIYF
DNA: TGTGCCAGCAGCCAAGACACCGTTCCTGGAAACACCATATATTTT

J: TRBJ1-6
V: TRBV7-2
D: NA
size: many
CDR3: CASSSMGLSNSPLHF
DNA: TGTGCCAGCAGCAGTATGGGACTGTCTAATTCACCCCTCCACTTT

J: TRBJ1-6
V: TRBV4-1
D: NA
size: NA
CDR3: CASSQVPGWGIDSPLHF
DNA: TGCGCCAGCAGCCAAGTCCCGGGGTGGGGGATAGATTCACCCCTCCACTTT

J: TRBJ2-5
V: TRBV5-1
D: NA
size: many
CDR3: CASSLNQETQYF
DNA: TGCGCCAGCAGCTTGAACCAAGAGACCCAGTACTTC

J: TRBJ1-1
V: TRBV12-3/TRBV12-4
D: NA
size: many
CDR3: CASTPRGGTAEAFF
DNA: TGTGCCAGCACCCCGCGGGGAGGCACGGCTGAAGCTTTCTTT

J: TRBJ2-5
V: TRBV7-2
D: NA
size: many
CDR3: CASTPRGTLVQETQYF
DNA: TGTGCCAGCACCCCTCGCGGGACGCTAGTCCAAGAGACCCAGTACTTC

J: TRBJ1-4
V: TRBV28
D: NA
size: many
CDR3: CASSFSEGIKLFF
DNA: TGTGCCAGCAGTTTCAGCGAAGGAATCAAACTGTTTTTT

J: TRBJ2-2
V: TRBV12-3/TRBV12-4
D: NA
size: many
CDR3: CASSFGGSNTGELFF
DNA: TGTGCCAGCAGTTTTGGGGGTTCGAACACCGGGGAGCTGTTTTTT

J: TRBJ2-6
V: TRBV19
D: NA
size: few
CDR3: CASSIPRGASGANVLTF
DNA: TGTGCCAGTAGTATACCCAGGGGAGCGTCTGGGGCCAACGTCCTGACTTTC

J: TRBJ2-1
V: TRBV7-9
D: NA
size: many
CDR3: CASSTLRRAGNEQFF
DNA: TGTGCCAGCAGCACCCTCCGGCGGGCGGGAAATGAGCAGTTCTTC

J: TRBJ1-1
V: TRBV6-1
D: NA
size: many
CDR3: CASSEQGAEAFF
DNA: TGTGCCAGCAGTGAACAGGGTGCTGAAGCTTTCTTT

J: TRBJ1-2
V: TRBV27
D: NA
size: NA
CDR3: CASSPLSGVNYGYTF
DNA: TGTGCCAGCAGTCCCCTCTCCGGGGTTAACTATGGCTACACCTTC

J: TRBJ2-7
V: TRBV25-1
D: TRBD2
size: many
CDR3: CASSGELGTSSFYEQYF
DNA: TGTGCCAGCAGTGGGGAACTAGGGACTAGTTCCTTTTACGAGCAGTACTTC

J: TRBJ1-2
V: TRBV7-2
D: NA
size: many
CDR3: CASSPTGPVYGYTF
DNA: TGTGCCAGCAGCCCAACTGGGCCCGTCTATGGCTACACCTTC

J: TRBJ2-3
V: TRBV6-1
D: TRBD2
size: many
CDR3: CASSDPSGWTDTQYF
DNA: TGTGCCAGCAGTGATCCTAGCGGGTGGACAGATACGCAGTATTTT

J: TRBJ2-3
V: TRBV30
D: TRBD2
size: medium-sized
CDR3: CAWSVREADTQYF
DNA: TGTGCCTGGAGTGTACGGGAGGCAGATACGCAGTATTTT

J: TRBJ2-1
V: TRBV4-1
D: TRBD2
size: many
CDR3: CASSHKGTLAVYNEQFF
DNA: TGCGCCAGCAGCCACAAGGGAACACTAGCGGTCTACAATGAGCAGTTCTTC

J: TRBJ1-4
V: TRBV18
D: TRBD1
size: few
CDR3: CASSARQGATNEKLFF
DNA: TGTGCCAGCTCAGCCCGACAGGGAGCAACTAATGAAAAACTGTTTTTT

J: TRBJ2-7
V: TRBV28
D: TRBD2
size: many
CDR3: CASRFSGSSEQYF
DNA: TGTGCCAGCAGGTTCAGCGGGAGTTCCGAGCAGTACTTC

J: TRBJ2-3
V: TRBV27
D: NA
size: few
CDR3: CASSAPGVGAQYF
DNA: TGTGCCAGCAGTGCTCCGGGTGTAGGGGCGCAGTATTTT

J: TRBJ1-3
V: TRBV18
D: NA
size: few
CDR3: CASSPQGSGNTIYF
DNA: TGTGCCAGCTCACCACAAGGGTCTGGAAACACCATATATTTT

J: TRBJ2-3
V: TRBV14
D: NA
size: many
CDR3: CASPPPLSSTDTQYF
DNA: TGTGCCAGCCCACCACCTCTGAGTAGCACAGATACGCAGTATTTT

J: TRBJ1-2
V: TRBV4-3
D: TRBD1
size: many
CDR3: CASSQDKAGGLYGYTF
DNA: TGCGCCAGCAGCCAAGATAAGGCAGGGGGCCTCTATGGCTACACCTTC

J: TRBJ1-1
V: TRBV11-2
D: NA
size: NA
CDR3: CASSDTGWTEAFF
DNA: TGTGCCAGCAGCGATACGGGTTGGACTGAAGCTTTCTTT

J: TRBJ2-7
V: TRBV6-5
D: TRBD1
size: many
CDR3: CASSYAGQGYEQYF
DNA: TGTGCCAGCAGTTACGCGGGACAGGGTTACGAGCAGTACTTC

J: TRBJ2-1
V: TRBV29-1
D: TRBD2
size: many
CDR3: CSVEDLSGRKNEQFF
DNA: TGCAGCGTTGAAGATCTTAGCGGGAGGAAGAATGAGCAGTTCTTC

J: TRBJ1-2
V: TRBV12-3/TRBV12-4
D: NA
size: many
CDR3: CASIPTGVNYGYTF
DNA: TGTGCCAGCATCCCCACCGGGGTAAACTATGGCTACACCTTC

J: TRBJ2-7
V: TRBV28
D: TRBD1
size: many
CDR3: CASSSQGASVYEQYF
DNA: TGTGCCAGCAGTTCACAGGGGGCATCTGTTTACGAGCAGTACTTC

J: TRBJ2-3
V: TRBV7-9
D: NA
size: many
CDR3: CASGTDTQYF
DNA: TGTGCCAGCGGTACAGATACGCAGTATTTT

J: TRBJ2-5
V: TRBV19
D: NA
size: NA
CDR3: CASRRDGGRPETQYF
DNA: TGTGCCAGTCGTCGTGATGGGGGGCGCCCCGAGACCCAGTACTTC

J: TRBJ2-1
V: TRBV5-1
D: NA
size: many
CDR3: CASSLGARRDDEQFF
DNA: TGCGCCAGCAGCTTGGGCGCAAGGAGGGATGATGAGCAGTTCTTC

J: TRBJ2-2
V: TRBV21-1
D: NA
size: many
CDR3: CASSNRGGSTGELFF
DNA: TGTGCCAGCAGCAACAGGGGCGGGAGCACCGGGGAGCTGTTTTTT

J: TRBJ2-5
V: TRBV6-5
D: NA
size: many
CDR3: CASSAKGLQETQYF
DNA: TGTGCCAGCAGTGCAAAGGGGCTCCAAGAGACCCAGTACTTC

J: TRBJ2-2
V: TRBV19
D: NA
size: many
CDR3: CASSIFGGGMGTGELFF
DNA: TGTGCCAGTAGTATCTTCGGAGGAGGGATGGGCACCGGGGAGCTGTTTTTT

J: TRBJ1-1
V: TRBV12-3/TRBV12-4
D: NA
size: many
CDR3: CASSFGVTTEAFF
DNA: TGTGCCAGCAGTTTTGGGGTAACCACTGAAGCTTTCTTT

J: TRBJ2-5
V: TRBV5-1
D: TRBD2
size: many
CDR3: CASSLTSGGETQYF
DNA: TGCGCCAGCAGCTTGACTAGCGGAGGGGAGACCCAGTACTTC

J: TRBJ1-2
V: TRBV25-1
D: NA
size: many
CDR3: CASSEFRQAEGYTF
DNA: TGTGCCAGCAGTGAATTCCGGCAGGCAGAAGGCTACACCTTC

J: TRBJ2-3
V: TRBV6-2/TRBV6-3
D: NA
size: many
CDR3: CASRKDGGTDTQYF
DNA: TGTGCCAGCAGGAAGGATGGTGGCACAGATACGCAGTATTTT

J: TRBJ2-3
V: TRBV7-8
D: TRBD2
size: many
CDR3: CASSLLTSGSRSDTQYF
DNA: TGTGCCAGCAGCTTATTGACTAGCGGGAGTAGGTCGGATACGCAGTATTTT

J: TRBJ2-3
V: TRBV7-2
D: NA
size: many
CDR3: CASSLAGGSTDTQYF
DNA: TGTGCCAGCAGCTTAGCGGGCGGGAGCACAGATACGCAGTATTTT

J: TRBJ2-6
V: TRBV20-1
D: TRBD1
size: many
CDR3: CSASGTGDLNLNVLTF
DNA: TGCAGTGCCAGCGGGACAGGGGACCTTAATCTGAACGTCCTGACTTTC

J: TRBJ1-5
V: TRBV12-3/TRBV12-4
D: NA
size: few
CDR3: CASSLGQVYQPQHF
DNA: TGTGCCAGCAGTTTGGGGCAGGTCTATCAGCCCCAGCATTTT

J: TRBJ2-1
V: TRBV7-8
D: TRBD2
size: many
CDR3: CASSLEPLAGDYNEQFF
DNA: TGTGCCAGCAGCTTAGAACCCCTAGCGGGAGACTACAATGAGCAGTTCTTC

J: TRBJ2-5
V: TRBV29-1
D: NA
size: many
CDR3: CSALLGRETQYF
DNA: TGCAGCGCCCTCTTGGGTAGGGAGACCCAGTACTTC